Reported below is one T cell receptor beta chain. The germline CDR1 and CDR2 sequences are MGHDK and SYGVNS. With 1 base removed from V and 8 bases from J, the gap between germline ends came to 11 bases. The CDR3 is made up of 13 amino acids. The data were obtained in a study of blood T cell repertoires in COVID-19. The wider study: Italy, Spain and the United States were the sources of the convalescent and acute COVID-19 samples.

Donors of Cohort 3 who recovered were those that had two negative PCRs, clearance, or symptom resolution. Profiled with immunoSEQ multiplex PCR; TCRdb holds only in-frame clones, not every one. The table lists some 190,000 clones, 70% to 85% of them singletons. This clonotype originated in a woman aged 25 to 39 who had recovered from COVID-19. The sample consisted of PBMCs or T cells enriched from blood (not recorded which). V and J are TRBV25-1 and TRBJ1-2, with a possible D match to TRBD1 (6 bases). This CDR3 is CASSELGTWGYTF. The CDR3 coding sequence is TGTGCCAGCAGTGAATTAGGGACATGGGGCTACACCTTC.